The 21 T cell receptor beta chains below come from one sample, sequenced in a study of response to subunit inactivated influenza vaccine. MiXCR, run by TCRdb on the RT-PCR reads, gives a single entry per CDR3 protein. The data contain more than 400,000 distinct CDR3 sequences, under 8.5% of them seen just once; the ten biggest clones take up less than 15%. Sequenced here: PBMCs from blood, sampled 23 to 25 months after vaccination. The receptors stem from a man aged 45 to 75 who received an inactivated influenza vaccine.

This clonotype has at least ten counts. The CDR3 region has the DNA TGTGCCAGCAGCCCCCTCTCACAGGCTACGCAAGAGACCCAGTACTTC. It specifies CASSPLSQATQETQYF. The chain has TRBV6-1 and TRBJ2-5, with D possibly TRBD1 on 5 matching bases. CDR1 and CDR2 from the germline V gene are MNHNS and SASEGT. The CDR3 totals 16 residues. Trimming removed 6 bases from V and 2 bases from J, with 19 bases in between.

This clonotype was observed a few times. CDR3 DNA: TGTGCCAGCAGCGCAGTGACCGGGAGCGGGAGCACAGATACGCAGTATTTT. Amino acid sequence: CASSAVTGSGSTDTQYF. The chain is built from TRBV9 and TRBJ2-3; maybe TRBD2 (6 bases). Germline V lookup: CDR1 SGDLS, CDR2 YYNGEE. The ends were cut back, 3 bases at V and 0 bases at J, with 17 bases in the middle. This CDR3 is 17 amino acids long.

This clonotype was picked up a small number of times. The chain has TRBV9 and TRBJ2-6; 8 bases are a match to TRBD1. The V and J ends lost 0 bases and 0 bases, in that order; junction bases with no gene match: 2. The CDR3 runs to 17 residues. Germline V gene data show CDR1 as SGDLS and CDR2 as YYNGEE. The CDR3 protein is CASSVGDRSSGANVLTF. The CDR3 nucleotides are TGTGCCAGCAGCGTAGGGGACAGGAGCTCTGGGGCCAACGTCCTGACTTTC.

CDR3 DNA sequence: TGTGCCAGCAACCAGTTGAACACCGGGGAGCTGTTTTTT. This encodes CASNQLNTGELFF. The chain joins TRBV2 to TRBJ2-2; D is uncertain. The germline V gene has CDR1 SNHLY and CDR2 FYNNEI. The germline V and J ends were trimmed by 7 bases and 1 base, with 7 bases remaining between them. CDR3 size: 13 residues.

The chain employs TRBV19 and TRBJ2-1, with D tentatively TRBD1 or TRBD2 (6 bases each). Per germline, CDR1 LNHDA and CDR2 SQIVND (reference sequence). V lost 2 bases and J 7 bases, leaving 18 bases between the germline ends. The CDR3 runs 16 residues. The CDR3 sequence: CASSILGRGRVNEQFF. The CDR3 DNA reads as TGTGCCAGTAGTATACTGGGCCGGGGGCGTGTGAATGAGCAGTTCTTC.

At least ten counts were recorded for this clonotype. The J gene is TRBJ2-7, the V gene TRBV12-3 or TRBV12-4; 8 bases align to TRBD1. CDR3 length equals 15 residues. Germline trimming cut 5 bases from V and 4 bases from J; bases unmatched to any gene: 10. CDR3 nucleotides: TGTGCCAGCAGTCGCGTTGGGCAGGGGGCTTACGAGCAGTACTTC. Amino acids: CASSRVGQGAYEQYF.

The chain couples TRBV20-1 to TRBJ1-2; the match to TRBD1 covers 10 bases. Trimming cost V 3 bases and J 4 bases; bases outside gene matches: 5. The CDR3 contains 14 residues. Germline V gene data show CDR1 as DFQATT and CDR2 as SNEGSKA (reference sequence). This CDR3 reads CSARDRGYSYGYTF. The CDR3 DNA is TGCAGTGCTAGGGACAGGGGGTATAGCTATGGCTACACCTTC.

This clonotype has a count of ten or more. The V call is TRBV9, the J call TRBJ2-7; perhaps TRBD2 as D (6 bases). This CDR3 contains 12 residues. Deletions cut 6 bases from V and 7 bases from J, with 14 bases between. CDR1 is SGDLS, CDR2 YYNGEE, per germline. The DNA of the CDR3 is TGTGCCAGCAACCCGGGGGTGGGAGAGCAGTACTTC. Amino acids: CASNPGVGEQYF.

This clonotype was seen repeatedly, ten times or more. The genes are TRBV20-1 and TRBJ2-7; 7 nucleotides line up with TRBD1. V lost 1 base and J lost 2; bases outside the gene matches: 11. This CDR3 comprises 16 residues. Per germline, CDR1 DFQATT and CDR2 SNEGSKA (reference sequence). In DNA form, the CDR3 reads TGCAGTGCTAGAGCCCTAGGGACAGTGAAACCCTACGAGCAGTACTTC. It is translated as CSARALGTVKPYEQYF.

A few counts support this clonotype. V usage is TRBV27 and J usage is TRBJ2-4; TRBD2 matches at 7 bases. Germline trimming cut 2 bases from V and 3 bases from J; bases unmatched to any gene: 7. Germline V CDR1 and CDR2: MNHEY, SMNVEV (reference sequence). This CDR3 is built from 16 residues. CDR3 sequence (DNA): TGTGCCAGCAGTTTAGGGCGGGAGATCGTCAAAAACATTCAGTACTTC. Protein: CASSLGREIVKNIQYF.

V gene TRBV20-1 combines with J gene TRBJ2-3, with D unresolved. V was pared by 6 bases and J by 1 base, with 17 bases between. Germline lookup yields CDR1 DFQATT and CDR2 SNEGSKA (reference sequence). The CDR3 is 15 amino acids. The CDR3 bases are TGCAGTGCCGGCCCTTTCGATATGGGCACAGATACGCAGTATTTT. This encodes CSAGPFDMGTDTQYF.

The table lists this clonotype with a few counts. CDR3 in amino acids: CASSLGQPQRDEQYF. For the CDR3, the DNA is TGCGCCAGCAGCCTCGGACAGCCCCAGAGGGACGAGCAGTACTTC. The rearrangement joins TRBV5-1 to TRBJ2-7; perhaps TRBD1 as D (6 bases). The CDR3 runs to 15 residues. V was trimmed by 4 bases and J by 5 bases, leaving 19 bases between them. Germline V gene data show CDR1 as SGHRS and CDR2 as YFSETQ.

In its sample, this clonotype was seen many times. V usage is TRBV12-3 or TRBV12-4 and J usage is TRBJ2-7; D may be TRBD1 (5 bases). Trimming cost V 2 bases and J 5 bases, with 13 bases left between them. This CDR3 has 14 amino acids. The CDR3 sequence: CASSLSSGKHEQYF. For the CDR3, the DNA is TGTGCCAGCAGTTTATCGTCAGGGAAGCACGAGCAGTACTTC.

This rearrangement joins TRBV7-6 to TRBJ2-5; no firm D call. The germline V and J ends were trimmed by 3 bases and 4 bases, with 6 bases remaining between them. Germline V lookup: CDR1 SGHVS, CDR2 FNYEAQ. The CDR3 is 12 amino acids. CDR3 protein: CASSFQSETQYF. CDR3 bases: TGTGCCAGCAGCTTTCAGTCAGAGACCCAGTACTTC.

A few counts support this clonotype. The V and J genes are TRBV20-1 and TRBJ1-5; no reliable D call. V dropped 4 bases and J dropped 11 bases, with 18 bases sitting between them. Germline V gene sequence: CDR1 DFQATT, CDR2 SNEGSKA (reference sequence). The CDR3 is made up of 13 amino acids. CDR3 loop: CSATHGERRSQHF. The CDR3 nucleotides are TGCAGTGCTACTCACGGGGAACGAAGGTCCCAGCATTTT.

The sample holds a few counts of this clonotype. V gene TRBV10-3 combines with J gene TRBJ2-5; 12 bases line up with TRBD2. The trim removed 2 bases at V and 1 base at J, leaving 8 bases unmatched. The CDR3 loop spans 18 amino acids. Germline CDR1 and CDR2: ENHRY and SYGVKD. DNA of the CDR3: TGTGCCATCAGTGAGATGAGAGGGACTAGCGGGTCCCAAGAGACCCAGTACTTC. Encoded protein: CAISEMRGTSGSQETQYF.

This clonotype showed up just a few times. This sequence joins TRBV30 and TRBJ2-5; TRBD2 might be the D (5 bases). CDR3 length: 12 residues. Germline CDR1 GTSNPN, CDR2 SVGIG (reference sequence). V lost 0 bases and J lost 5, with 7 bases in between. This CDR3 is CAWSVSGETQYF. DNA for the CDR3: TGTGCCTGGAGTGTATCGGGGGAGACCCAGTACTTC. Variable domain in full (rest from reference TRBV30 and TRBJ2-5): SQTIHQWPATLVQPVGSPLSLECTVEGTSNPNLYWYRQAAGRGLQLLFYSVGIGQISSEVPQNLSASRPQDRQFILSSKKLLLSDSGFYLCAWSVSGETQYFGPGTRLLVL.

The chain couples TRBV20-1 to TRBJ2-1; TRBD2 matches 14 bases. V lost 6 bases to trimming and J lost 8 bases; unmatched junction nucleotides: 12. CDR3 size: 16 residues. Germline-derived CDR1 and CDR2 are DFQATT and SNEGSKA (reference sequence). This CDR3 is CSATGTSGRGGDEQFF. The CDR3 DNA sequence: TGCAGTGCGACCGGGACTAGCGGGAGAGGAGGGGATGAGCAGTTCTTC.

This clonotype has just a few counts. The chain links TRBV7-2 to TRBJ2-2; D assignment may be TRBD1 or TRBD2 (5 bases each). This CDR3 is built from 15 residues. CDR1 and CDR2 (germline): SGHTA, FQGNSA. With 1 base removed from V and 6 bases from J, the gap between germline ends came to 12 bases. In DNA form, the CDR3 reads TGTGCCAGCAGCTTAGATGGGACGGACTCCGGGGAGCTGTTTTTT. It yields the protein CASSLDGTDSGELFF.

The V gene is TRBV20-1, the J gene TRBJ2-1; a possible D gene is TRBD1 (6 bases). Germline V gene sequence: CDR1 DFQATT, CDR2 SNEGSKA (reference sequence). The CDR3 sequence is 14 residues long. The V end was cut by 4 bases, the J end by 0 bases, with 10 bases between. The CDR3 DNA follows: TGCAGTGCTACCACACAGGGCTCCTACAATGAGCAGTTCTTC. Translation gives CSATTQGSYNEQFF.

This clonotype has ten or more counts. This chain connects TRBV12-3 or TRBV12-4 to TRBJ1-1; D is unclear. The V gene lost 3 bases and the J gene lost 3 bases, with 5 bases spanning the gap. The CDR3 contains 12 residues. The CDR3 loop reads CASSFGHTEAFF. CDR3 DNA sequence: TGTGCCAGCAGTTTTGGACACACTGAAGCTTTCTTT.